The 2 T cell receptor beta chains below were found in one sample sequenced in a study of metastatic and nonmetastatic thyroid tumors. TCRdb reprocessed the PCR reads via MiXCR. There are roughly 98,000 clones in the sample; about 15% occur only once, and around 3.3% lies in the top ten. None of the patients had undergone any treatment ahead of thyroid surgery. What was sequenced was blood. The source of these receptors is a female donor with papillary thyroid cancer or a benign thyroid nodule (not recorded which). Some clones in this sample may be carry-over from other donors' samples.

In its sample, this clone was seen many times. Other DNA variants within this sample encode the same CDR3. The chain employs TRBV5-6 and TRBJ1-6; 9 positions agree with TRBD1. The ends lost 2 bases at V and 0 bases at J; junction bases unmatched: 6. The CDR3 is 18 amino acids. CDR1 is SGHDT, CDR2 YYEEEE, per germline. The CDR3 loop is CASSFRTGVSSYNSPLHF. CDR3 nucleotides: TGTGCCAGCAGCTTTCGGACAGGGGTCAGCTCCTATAATTCACCCCTCCACTTT.

Points on this clone: This may stem from a read error, because a much larger clone lies one nucleotide away. The chain joins TRBV20-1 to TRBJ2-3; D possibly uses TRBD1 or TRBD2 (5 bases each). The germline CDR1 and CDR2 sequences are DFQATT and SNEGSKA (reference sequence). The CDR3 length is 15 residues. CDR3 coding DNA: TGCAGTGTTAGAGACTTTAGGGACCGGGCAGATACGCAGTATTTT. This gives the protein CSVRDFRDRADTQYF.